This entry describes one T cell receptor (beta chain). Its antigen remains unidentified. No per-base quality is available; no much larger clone lies one base away. These data belong to a study of blood T cell repertoires in COVID-19 (dated by TCRdb to the early 2020s). About the investigation overall: Samples covering the acute and convalescent phases of COVID-19 were provided by collaborators in the United States, Italy and Spain. A freely available public database, intended as a resource for researchers studying the immune response to SARS-CoV-2, is where the repertoires were released. Where available, HLA class I and class II types were taken from metadata supplied by the sample provider and were not determined by assay-based typing. The material from the prospective study consisted of cDNA or gDNA derived from T cells, B-cell-depleted T cells, or PBMCs. The samples were drawn from the first 160 participants of the ongoing ImmuneRACE study and from 1,254 subjects provided by 6 global collaborators. Nearly every sample came with metadata listing a de-identified subject ID, COVID-19 status, age in years and sex. Deeply sampled blood TCRbeta repertoires from subjects exposed to, actively infected with, or recovered from COVID-19 were included in the dataset. Paper-wide results and their limitations: Clinical and demographic metadata were provided uncurated, with the amount varying by source and participant.

Trimming accounts for 8 bases at V and 1 base at J, while the number of junction bases matched to no gene is 11. The germline V gene supplies CDR1 MGHDK and CDR2 SYGVNS. The CDR3 contains 15 residues, cysteine and phenylalanine counted. Only CDR3 DNA is held: 45 bases, read in frame from base 1. Collaborating institutions collected whole blood in K2EDTA tubes following their own protocols. Collaborator samples were shipped for TCRbeta analysis as frozen whole blood, isolated PBMCs, or DNA extracted from either sample type. TCRbeta CDR3 regions were amplified from genomic DNA using the immunoSEQ Assay, a bias-controlled multiplex PCR. The original pipeline was this. The number of nucleated cells in each sample was estimated by amplification of reference gene primers within the assay. To quantify the absolute abundance of each unique TCRbeta CDR3 rearrangement, sequence reads were collapsed and filtered. For each sample, productive Simpson clonality was calculated by taking the square root of Simpson's diversity index across productive rearrangements. TCRdb re-hosts the immuneACCESS table, in-frame sequences only. Its copies lack some clones; in the studies checked, an unresolved V gene accounts for under half of them, and the cause for the rest is not known. Clone size and the V and J calls come from that table; the DNA yielded D and trimming. The sample table shows around 20,000 clones, and less than 95% are seen once. The ten biggest clones cover approximately 2.6% of the sample.

The chain is encoded by TRBV25-1 joined to TRBJ2-7; TRBD2 matches 7 bases in the middle. This receptor was identified in a man in his 70s with acute or convalescent COVID-19. Sequencing was performed on peripheral blood. CDR3 sequence: CASAPGGSFSYEQYF. The nucleotide sequence reads TGTGCCAGCGCCCCCGGGGGGTCCTTTTCCTACGAGCAGTACTTC.